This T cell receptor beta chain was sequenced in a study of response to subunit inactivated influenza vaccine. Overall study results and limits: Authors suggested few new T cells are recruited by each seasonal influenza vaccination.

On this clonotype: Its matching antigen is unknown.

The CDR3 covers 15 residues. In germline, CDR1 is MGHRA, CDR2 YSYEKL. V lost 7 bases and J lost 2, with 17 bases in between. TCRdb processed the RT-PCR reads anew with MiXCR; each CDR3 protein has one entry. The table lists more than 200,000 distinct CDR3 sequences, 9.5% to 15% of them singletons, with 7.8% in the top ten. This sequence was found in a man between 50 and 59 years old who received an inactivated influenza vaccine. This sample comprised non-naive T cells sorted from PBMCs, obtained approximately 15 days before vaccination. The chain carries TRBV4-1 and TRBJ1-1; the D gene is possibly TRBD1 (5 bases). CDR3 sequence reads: CASTCGGTANTEAFF. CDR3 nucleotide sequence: TGCGCCAGCACCTGCGGAGGGACTGCAAACACTGAAGCTTTCTTT.